By sample share, the clone carrying this TCR beta chain is medium-sized. V was pared by 5 bases and J by 0 bases, with 10 bases between. Germline values: CDR1 SGHAT, CDR2 FQNNGV. This CDR3 contains 14 residues. The data were obtained in a study of OX40 agonist ivuxolimab in advanced cancers. TCRdb's copy holds only in-frame clones and misses some; the assay was immunoSEQ multiplex PCR. The table lists some 83,000 clones, over 90% of them singletons. The TCR comes from an adult with an advanced solid tumor such as melanoma, head and neck, liver or kidney cancer. The source material was CD4+ or CD8+ T cells sorted from blood, sampled in a trial of the OX40 agonist ivuxolimab. The chain recombines TRBV11-2 with TRBJ1-1; D gene unclear. CDR3 residues: CASSHGLLNTEAFF. The CDR3 DNA reads as TGTGCCAGCAGCCATGGACTGTTGAACACTGAAGCTTTCTTT.